This T cell receptor (beta chain) was recovered during a study of cytomegalovirus exposure and HLA in healthy donors. Germline loops: CDR1 SQVTM, CDR2 ANQGSEA. There are 13 residues in the CDR3. V was shortened by 5 bases and J by 1 base, with 11 bases between the two germline ends. Use of 60 Vbeta and 13 Jbeta primers characterized the PCR. Methods used by the authors: Later reanalysis found tens of millions of unique TCR beta chains, approximately 11 million of them shared. Profiling relied on immunoSEQ multiplex PCR, and the TCRdb table lists in-frame clones only, not all of them. The DNA gave D and trimming, while V, J and clone size come from that table. The repertoire includes 150,000 to 200,000 clones, 70% to 80% of them detected once, and about 9.1% sits in the top ten.

This rearrangement joins TRBV29-1 to TRBJ1-1, with D unclear. The clonotype originates from a man aged 18 to 30 in good health and CMV-seropositive. Sequencing was carried out using PBMCs. CDR3 loop: CSVTYRGNTEAFF. The DNA for the CDR3 is TGCAGCGTTACCTATCGGGGGAACACTGAAGCTTTCTTT.